These T cell receptor beta chains were read from a single sample in a study of blood T cell repertoires in COVID-19. Data came from immunoSEQ multiplex PCR; TCRdb stores just in-frame clones and leaves some out. The profile shows 150,000 to 200,000 clones, about 85% of them singletons. The sample was peripheral blood. The receptors shown here come from a man in his sixties who had recovered from COVID-19. Both conserved end residues are part of each CDR3. The D gene is left open where the match is weak.

>TRBJ1-2|TRBD1|TRBV7-3
CASSLTPDRGSIQSGGYTF
>TRBJ1-2|TRBD1|TRBV18
CASSPPGQGGHGYTF
>TRBJ2-1|NA|TRBV18
CASSPPSGAFYNEQFF
>TRBJ1-6|NA|TRBV6-4
CASSHDSYNSPLHF
>TRBJ1-2|TRBD1|TRBV7-2
CASSLGLTGGSYTF
>TRBJ2-3|NA|TRBV3-1/TRBV3-2
CASSQVPQGSLVYF
>TRBJ1-1|NA|TRBV9
CASSSHTGLNTEAFF
>TRBJ2-5|NA|TRBV3-1/TRBV3-2
CASSPLRGGHQETQYF
>TRBJ2-7|NA|TRBV6-5
CASSQPPLREQYF
>TRBJ2-4|TRBD1|TRBV24-1
CATSDRSGTGKNIQYF
>TRBJ1-5|NA|TRBV7-6
CASSLVPGLNQPQHF
>TRBJ1-2|NA|TRBV4-3
CASSQDSGNYGYTF
>TRBJ1-1|NA|TRBV4-2
CASSPNLQGPTEAFF
>TRBJ1-2|NA|TRBV5-4
CASSPSGGYGYTF
>TRBJ2-7|NA|TRBV5-1
CASSHGHSSYEQYF
>TRBJ1-2|TRBD1|TRBV12-3/TRBV12-4
CASSKGTDYGYTF
>TRBJ1-6|NA|TRBV19
CASSHPIGRSNSPLHF
>TRBJ1-1|NA|TRBV6-2/TRBV6-3
CASSLRGTEAFF
>TRBJ1-2|TRBD1|TRBV12-3/TRBV12-4
CASSRDSNYGYTF
>TRBJ2-5|TRBD1|TRBV6-1
CASSGSNFSGGFETQYF
>TRBJ1-5|NA|TRBV30
CAWSVDRVNQPQHF
>TRBJ2-7|NA|TRBV6-5
CASSTTGYEQYF
>TRBJ1-5|NA|TRBV4-1
CASSLAGDGNQPQHF
>TRBJ1-2|NA|TRBV6-1
CASSEYTGLISNYGYTF
>TRBJ2-7|TRBD1|TRBV9
CASSLGQGVSEQYF
>TRBJ1-2|NA|TRBV7-9
CASTSWGRNYGYTF
>TRBJ2-5|TRBD2|TRBV19
CASSMGGSSPQETQYF
>TRBJ1-2|NA|TRBV20-1
CSEVGGYGYTF
>TRBJ1-1|NA|TRBV14
CASSQEGGSEAFF
>TRBJ1-2|NA|TRBV9
CASSVAPGVNYGYTF
>TRBJ2-3|TRBD1|TRBV6-5
CASRKTGFGTDTQYF
>TRBJ1-2|NA|TRBV6-2/TRBV6-3
CASSLQGHPNYGYTF
>TRBJ2-7|NA|TRBV7-8
CASSLAHSGLMGEQYF
>TRBJ1-2|TRBD1|TRBV6-2/TRBV6-3
CASTPTGNYGYTF
>TRBJ2-1|NA|TRBV7-9
CASSLAGGPNEQFF
>TRBJ2-1|NA|TRBV7-2
CASSLAPPVGGWINEQFF
>TRBJ2-5|TRBD2|TRBV19
CASRVAGGKETQYF
>TRBJ2-7|TRBD2|TRBV10-3
CAIGGLAAPGEQYF
>TRBJ1-3|NA|TRBV18
CASSPTQGGTIYF
>TRBJ2-7|NA|TRBV21-1
CASSTPLGGGDEQYF
>TRBJ2-2|TRBD1|TRBV7-8
CASSLHRDRGVDTGELFF
>TRBJ1-2|NA|TRBV11-2
CASSPPAFYGYTF
>TRBJ2-7|TRBD1|TRBV2
CASDRDSSYEQYF
>TRBJ1-2|TRBD1|TRBV4-2
CASSQDPGQTNYGYTF
>TRBJ2-7|TRBD2|TRBV2
CASTEPGAGGPSYEQYF